This entry concerns a single TCR beta chain. Its target is not known. The CDR3 length is 12 residues. Trimming took off 4 bases at V and 5 bases at J, with 9 bases between the two ends. Germline lookup yields CDR1 KGHSH and CDR2 LQKENI. The study ran its PCR with 60 Vbeta and 13 Jbeta primers. The data were produced by immunoSEQ multiplex PCR, yet TCRdb's version contains in-frame clones alone and is incomplete. The sample has roughly 160,000 clones, around nine tenths seen once. This sample was taken from a study of cytomegalovirus exposure and HLA in healthy donors. Notes on the study in general: For TCR beta chains, V- and J-gene trimming was later linked to a missense DCLRE1C variant.

This rearrangement joins TRBV18 to TRBJ2-7; the D is unclear. The TCR was taken from a woman aged 25 to 39 in good health and CMV-seronegative. Sequencing used PBMCs. The CDR3 bases are TGTGCCAGCTCACTTCAAGCCAACGAGCAGTACTTC. This encodes CASSLQANEQYF.